This note documents a single T cell receptor (beta chain) sequence. Its target antigen remains unknown. Base-call qualities are not available, and no considerably larger clone is one nucleotide away. The data are from a study of shared clonotypes between healthy human individuals (dated by TCRdb to 2018 to 2020). Regarding the complete study: A few men and a couple of women, aged 18 to 49 years, made up the cohort. For each donor, three plates each were used for CD4 naive and CD4 memory, two plates were used for CD8 naive, and one plate was used for CD8 memory. The study deeply sequenced blood TCR repertoires of several healthy adults to estimate repertoire size and the extent of clonotype sharing between individuals. To increase sequencing depth and limit assay-specific biases, TCR repertoire library preparation and sequencing were carried out by different laboratories using diverse techniques. Each donor's leukapheresis produced roughly between roughly 0.94 and 9.5 billion PBMCs.

Inclusive of the bounding cysteine and phenylalanine, the CDR3 is 14 residues long. Left in the record is the CDR3 DNA by itself, 42 bases read in frame from the first base. Relative to germline, V is 3 bases shorter and J is 1 base shorter, with 8 bases between their ends. CDR1 and CDR2 are read off the germline V gene as MNHNS and SASEGT. Using the deep immunoSEQ assay, multiplex PCR amplified TCR CDR3 regions from genomic DNA. Extracted genomic DNA from each cell subset was distributed evenly across all wells of several immunoSEQ 96-well plates, and each plate was treated as a replicate. For sorted subsets, 150 to 200 ng genomic DNA, equal to 25,000 to 35,000 T cell genomes, was loaded into each replicate PCR. Purified libraries were quantified with a Qubit 3.0 fluorometer, sized on a Bioanalyzer 2100, and re-quantified with the KAPA Library Quantification kit. Every immunoSEQ 96-well plate was sequenced on a dedicated single-read 150-cycle Illumina NextSeq 550 flow cell. On the authors' methods: Because the immunoSEQ output held only junctional sequences and lacked quality scores, the filtering could not match the filtering applied to full-length reads. Sequences were annotated with PyIR, a Python wrapper for IgBLAST v1.9, and V/J genes and CDR3 were assigned using IMGT germline references. Reads were filtered out if the reads had weak V/J assignments (E-value above 1e-6), no CDR3, stop codons, out-of-frame junctions, or ambiguous translated residues. V3J clonotypes were defined by identical inferred V gene, J gene, and CDR3 amino acid sequence. The percentage overlap between two repertoires was calculated by dividing the number of shared unique clonotypes by the size of the smaller repertoire. RTK rarefaction, the Chao1 estimator, and Recon v2.1 estimates of unobserved clonotypes were used to assess repertoire richness. Generation probabilities for all TCRbeta clonotypes obtained by the gDNA method from a handful of donors were computed using OLGA. TCRdb carries this immuneACCESS record with in-frame sequences only. Its versions omit some clonotypes, under half of them owing to an unresolved V gene in the studies checked, with the rest unexplained. That table is the source of V, J and clone size, and D and trimming were worked out from the DNA. The sample yields 2 million to 2.5 million clones; 80% to 95% were counted once. Together, the top ten hold around 0.4% of the sample.

Points the paper makes about the study in general: Incomplete sequencing was indicated by rarefaction of sorted-subset datasets, despite the large sequencing depth. Because the study included only a small number of donors, the genetic and exposure-history diversity represented was limited. Sampling was restricted to blood, and TCR repertoires in tissues likely differ from the TCR repertoires found in blood. Sharing across a few donors was observed for around 5% of naive CD4, 3% to 3.5% of naive CD8, over 2% of memory CD4, and over 0.3% of memory CD8 clonotypes. Larger estimated clonotype richness was generally found for naive subsets than for memory subsets. Higher generation probabilities were observed for clonotypes shared by all four sorted-subset donors than for non-shared clonotypes. Based on pairwise subsampling, the degree of clonotype sharing among donors was expected to be affected by sequencing depth.

Healthy HIV-negative adults with no recently reported acute infections or vaccinations were included as donors. Every donor was a Caucasian adult living in Nashville, Tennessee, USA. CD4+ T cells were enriched through magnetic negative selection, after which naive cells were positively selected on CD45RA and the remaining negative fraction served as the memory subset. After blood collection by leukapheresis, PBMCs were isolated using Ficoll-Histopaque density gradient centrifugation and then cryopreserved in the vapor phase of liquid nitrogen. Purity and quantity of every magnetically sorted T cell population were checked by analytical flow cytometry. Genomic DNA was isolated from each sorted fraction and quantified by UV absorbance on a Nanodrop 2000c.

Sequencing used naive CD4+ T cells from PBMCs. In the paper's terms, the cell subset or site label means: CD45RA+ positively selected. This chain joins TRBV6-1 to TRBJ2-3; TRBD1 could be the D gene, as 6 bases match. This clonotype was obtained from a man in his late teens or twenties in good health. Some clones in this sample may be carry-over from other donors' samples. The DNA is as follows: TGTGCCAGCAGTGACAGGGGACGCACAGATACGCAGTATTTT. Translated, this is CASSDRGRTDTQYF.